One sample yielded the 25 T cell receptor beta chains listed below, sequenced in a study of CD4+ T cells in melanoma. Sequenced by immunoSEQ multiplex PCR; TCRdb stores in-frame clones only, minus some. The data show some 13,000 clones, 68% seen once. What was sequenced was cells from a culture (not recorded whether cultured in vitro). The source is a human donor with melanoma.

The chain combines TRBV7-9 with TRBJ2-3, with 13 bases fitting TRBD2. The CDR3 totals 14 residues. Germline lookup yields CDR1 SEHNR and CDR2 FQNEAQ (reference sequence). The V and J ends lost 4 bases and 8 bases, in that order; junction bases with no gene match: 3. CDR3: CASSWTSGGGTQYF. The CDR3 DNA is TGTGCCAGCAGCTGGACTAGCGGGGGCGGTACGCAGTATTTT.

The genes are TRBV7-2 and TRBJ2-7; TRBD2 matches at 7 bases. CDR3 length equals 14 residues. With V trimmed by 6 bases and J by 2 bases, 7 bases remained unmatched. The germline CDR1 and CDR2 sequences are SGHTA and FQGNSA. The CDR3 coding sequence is TGTGCCAGCAGAGCCCCCGGGGGGACCTACGAGCAGTACTTC. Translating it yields CASRAPGGTYEQYF.

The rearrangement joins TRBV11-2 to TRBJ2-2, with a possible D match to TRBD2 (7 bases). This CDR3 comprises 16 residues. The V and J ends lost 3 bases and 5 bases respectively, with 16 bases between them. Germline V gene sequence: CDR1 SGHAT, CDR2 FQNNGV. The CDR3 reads CASSFYRGGATGELFF. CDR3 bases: TGTGCCAGCAGCTTCTATAGGGGGGGCGCGACCGGGGAGCTGTTTTTT.

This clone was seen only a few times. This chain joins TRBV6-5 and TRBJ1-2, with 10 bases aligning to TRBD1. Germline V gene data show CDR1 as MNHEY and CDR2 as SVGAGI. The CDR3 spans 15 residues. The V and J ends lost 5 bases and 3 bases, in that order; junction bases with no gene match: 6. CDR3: CASSGTGDPDYGYTF. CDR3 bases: TGTGCCAGCAGTGGGACAGGGGATCCGGACTATGGCTACACCTTC.

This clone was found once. The CDR3 sequence is CASSYILTATNYGYTF. The CDR3, as DNA: TGTGCCAGCAGCTACATTCTGACAGCTACTAACTATGGCTACACCTTC. This chain joins TRBV5-6 and TRBJ1-2; D may be TRBD1 (5 bases). With 3 bases removed from V and 0 bases from J, the gap between germline ends came to 15 bases. Germline V gene data show CDR1 as SGHDT and CDR2 as YYEEEE. CDR3 length: 16 amino acids. The entire variable domain, with the rest obtained from reference TRBV5-6 and TRBJ1-2, is as follows: DAGVTQSPTHLIKTRGQQVTLRCSPKSGHDTVSWYQQALGQGPQFIFQYYEEEERQRGNFPDRFSGHQFPNYSSELNVNALLLGDSALYLCASSYILTATNYGYTFGSGTRLTVV.

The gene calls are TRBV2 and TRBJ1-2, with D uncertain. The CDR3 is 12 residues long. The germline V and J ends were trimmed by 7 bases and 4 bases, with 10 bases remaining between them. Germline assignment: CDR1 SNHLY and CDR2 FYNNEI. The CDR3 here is CASTLVGYGYTF. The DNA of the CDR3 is TGTGCCAGCACGCTGGTAGGCTATGGCTACACCTTC.

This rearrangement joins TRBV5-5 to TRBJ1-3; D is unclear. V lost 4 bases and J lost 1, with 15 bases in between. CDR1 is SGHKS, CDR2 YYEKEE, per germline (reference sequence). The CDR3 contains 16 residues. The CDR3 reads CASSPPSRSSGNTIYF. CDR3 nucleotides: TGTGCCAGCAGCCCCCCCTCCCGGAGTTCTGGAAACACCATATATTTT.

In DNA, the CDR3 is TGTGCCAGTAGCACCAGGGGCACTGAAGCTTTCTTT. Translation: CASSTRGTEAFF. The rearrangement links TRBV19 to TRBJ1-1; possible D gene TRBD1, 6 bases. Deletions cut 6 bases from V and 4 bases from J, with 9 bases between. The germline V gene has CDR1 LNHDA and CDR2 SQIVND (reference sequence). The CDR3 contains 12 residues.

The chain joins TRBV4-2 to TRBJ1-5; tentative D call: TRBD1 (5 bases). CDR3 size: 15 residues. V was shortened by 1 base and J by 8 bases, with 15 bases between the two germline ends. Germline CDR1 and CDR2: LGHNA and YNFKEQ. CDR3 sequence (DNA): TGTGCCAGCAGCCAAGTAGCGGGAGGAGGGGAGCCCCAGCATTTT. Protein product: CASSQVAGGGEPQHF.

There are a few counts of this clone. CDR3 sequence reads: CAWNGQGFAAFF. The CDR3 DNA sequence: TGTGCCTGGAACGGACAGGGATTTGCAGCTTTCTTT. The gene calls are TRBV30 and TRBJ1-1; 8 bases agree with TRBD1. The CDR3 is 12 amino acids. Germline CDR1 reads GTSNPN; CDR2 reads SVGIG (reference sequence). V shed 4 bases, J shed 10 bases, and the junction held 8 bases outside the gene matches.

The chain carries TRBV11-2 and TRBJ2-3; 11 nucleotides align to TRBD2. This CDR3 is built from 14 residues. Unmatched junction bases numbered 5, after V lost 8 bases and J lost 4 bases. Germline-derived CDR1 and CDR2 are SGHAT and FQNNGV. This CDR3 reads CASGTSGGADTQYF. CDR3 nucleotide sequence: TGTGCCAGCGGCACTAGCGGGGGAGCAGATACGCAGTATTTT.

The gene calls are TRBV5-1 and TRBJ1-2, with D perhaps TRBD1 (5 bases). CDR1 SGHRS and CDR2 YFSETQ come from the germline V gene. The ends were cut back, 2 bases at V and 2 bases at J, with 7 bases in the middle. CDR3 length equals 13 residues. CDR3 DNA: TGCGCCAGCAGCTTCGACAGAAACTATGGCTACACCTTC. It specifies CASSFDRNYGYTF.

CDR3 protein: CASSPPSYNEQFF. CDR3 nucleotides: TGCGCCAGCAGCCCCCCCTCCTACAATGAGCAGTTCTTC. This chain links TRBV5-1 with TRBJ2-1; D uncertain. Deletions cut 4 bases from V and 0 bases from J, with 5 bases between. This CDR3 has 13 amino acids. Germline V CDR1 and CDR2: SGHRS, YFSETQ.

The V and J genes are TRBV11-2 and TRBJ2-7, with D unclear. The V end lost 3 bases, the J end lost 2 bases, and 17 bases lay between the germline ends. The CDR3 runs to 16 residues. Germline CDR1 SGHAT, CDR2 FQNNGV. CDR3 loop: CASSFRPSTFPYEQYF. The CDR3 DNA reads TGTGCCAGCAGCTTTCGGCCGAGCACCTTTCCCTACGAGCAGTACTTC.

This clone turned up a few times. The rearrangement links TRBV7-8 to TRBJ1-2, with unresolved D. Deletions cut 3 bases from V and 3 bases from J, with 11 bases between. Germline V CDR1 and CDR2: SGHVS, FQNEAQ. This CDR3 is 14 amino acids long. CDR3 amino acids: CASSLETADYGYTF. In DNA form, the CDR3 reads TGTGCCAGCAGCTTGGAAACAGCAGACTATGGCTACACCTTC.

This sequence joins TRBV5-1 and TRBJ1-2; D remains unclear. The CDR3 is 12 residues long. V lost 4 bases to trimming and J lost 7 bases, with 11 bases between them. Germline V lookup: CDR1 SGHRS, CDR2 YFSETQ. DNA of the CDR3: TGCGCCAGCAGCCTCGACGCTACTGGCTACACCTTC. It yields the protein CASSLDATGYTF.

CDR3: CASSLLLNEKLFF. DNA of the CDR3: TGTGCCAGCAGCTTACTTTTAAATGAAAAACTGTTTTTT. The gene calls are TRBV7-9 and TRBJ1-4; no firm D call. The V gene lost 2 bases and the J gene lost 5 bases, with 6 bases spanning the gap. This CDR3 is 13 amino acids long. Germline CDR1 and CDR2: SEHNR and FQNEAQ (reference sequence).

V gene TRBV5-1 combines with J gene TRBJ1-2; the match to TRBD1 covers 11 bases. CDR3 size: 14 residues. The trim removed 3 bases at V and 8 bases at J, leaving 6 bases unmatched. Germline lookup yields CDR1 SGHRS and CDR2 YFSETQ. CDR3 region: CASSSRTGGGGYTF. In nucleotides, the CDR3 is TGCGCCAGCAGCTCCCGGACAGGGGGCGGCGGCTACACCTTC.

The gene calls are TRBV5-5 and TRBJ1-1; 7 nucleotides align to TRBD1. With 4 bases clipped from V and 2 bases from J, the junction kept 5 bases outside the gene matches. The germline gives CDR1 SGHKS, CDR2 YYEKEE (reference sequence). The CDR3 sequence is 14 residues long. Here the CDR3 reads CASSMTGPNTEAFF. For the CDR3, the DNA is TGTGCCAGCAGCATGACAGGGCCCAACACTGAAGCTTTCTTT.

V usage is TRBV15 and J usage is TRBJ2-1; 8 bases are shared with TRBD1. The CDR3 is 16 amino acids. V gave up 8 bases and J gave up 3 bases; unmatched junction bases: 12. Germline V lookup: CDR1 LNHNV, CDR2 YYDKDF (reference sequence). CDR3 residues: CATQRTQGAFYNEQFF. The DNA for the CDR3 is TGTGCCACCCAGAGAACTCAGGGGGCGTTCTACAATGAGCAGTTCTTC.

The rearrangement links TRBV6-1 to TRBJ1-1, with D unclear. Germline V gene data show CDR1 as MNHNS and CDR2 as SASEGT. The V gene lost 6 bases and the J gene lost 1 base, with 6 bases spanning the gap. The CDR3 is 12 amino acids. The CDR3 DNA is TGTGCCAGCAGAAGTCAGAACACTGAAGCTTTCTTT. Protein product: CASRSQNTEAFF.

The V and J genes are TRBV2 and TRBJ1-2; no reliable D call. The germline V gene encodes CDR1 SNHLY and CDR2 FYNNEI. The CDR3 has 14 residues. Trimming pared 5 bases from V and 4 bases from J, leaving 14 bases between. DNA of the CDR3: TGTGCCAGCAGTCGTAGCCTCAGCGGCTATGGCTACACCTTC. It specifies CASSRSLSGYGYTF.

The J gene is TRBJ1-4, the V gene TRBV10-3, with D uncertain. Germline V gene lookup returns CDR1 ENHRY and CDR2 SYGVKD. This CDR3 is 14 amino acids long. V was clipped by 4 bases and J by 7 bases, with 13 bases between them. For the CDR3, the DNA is TGTGCCATCAGTGCCACCGGTGCCTTTGAAAAACTGTTTTTT. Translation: CAISATGAFEKLFF.

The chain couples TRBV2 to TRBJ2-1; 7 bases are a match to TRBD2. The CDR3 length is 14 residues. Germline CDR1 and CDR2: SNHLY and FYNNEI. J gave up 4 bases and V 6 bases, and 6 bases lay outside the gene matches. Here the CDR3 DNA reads TGTGCCAGCAGGCTAGCGGCAACTTACAATGAGCAGTTCTTC. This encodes CASRLAATYNEQFF.

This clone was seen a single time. As DNA, the CDR3 is TGTGCCAGCAGGGGAACAGGGGGCGCGGACACTGAAGCTTTCTTT. It specifies CASRGTGGADTEAFF. The chain is built from TRBV2 and TRBJ1-1; 9 bases match TRBD1. This CDR3 comprises 15 residues. Germline trimming cut 6 bases from V and 3 bases from J; bases unmatched to any gene: 8. Germline loops: CDR1 SNHLY, CDR2 FYNNEI.